The rows below give T cell receptor beta chains drawn from one sample of a study of T cells after yellow fever vaccination. TCRdb called the 5' RACE reads again in MiXCR, with one record for every CDR3 protein. The sample records hundreds of thousands of distinct CDR3 sequences, 3% to 4.5% being singletons. The sample here was PBMCs, taken on the day of the yellow fever booster vaccination. These receptors all stem from a man aged 18 to 30 who received the YFV17D yellow fever vaccine. Both conserved end residues are part of each CDR3. The D gene is left open where the match is weak. For some rows the clone size is stated as once, few or many, or as a class when expanded; others skip it.

cdr3_length	j_call	d_call	clone_size	v_call	cdr3_aa	cdr3_nt
14	TRBJ2-1	NA	many	TRBV24-1	CATSDLRGYNEQFF	TGTGCCACCAGTGACCTCAGAGGCTACAATGAGCAGTTCTTC
12	TRBJ1-2	NA	few	TRBV5-5	CASSAMRAGYTF	TGTGCCAGCAGCGCCATGAGGGCGGGCTACACCTTC
15	TRBJ2-1	TRBD2	many	TRBV11-2	CASGSGLAGYNEQFF	TGTGCCAGCGGGTCGGGACTAGCGGGGTACAATGAGCAGTTCTTC
14	TRBJ1-1	NA	many	TRBV12-3/TRBV12-4	CASSEDTRTTEAFF	TGTGCCAGCAGTGAGGACACGAGAACTACTGAAGCTTTCTTT
20	TRBJ2-1	TRBD2	many	TRBV5-4	CASSWGTSGGALSSYNEQFF	TGTGCCAGCAGCTGGGGGACTAGCGGGGGCGCCCTTAGCTCCTACAATGAGCAGTTCTTC
14	TRBJ1-1	TRBD1	few	TRBV12-3/TRBV12-4	CASSPEQGGTEAFF	TGTGCCAGCAGCCCCGAGCAGGGGGGCACTGAAGCTTTCTTT
18	TRBJ2-2	TRBD2	NA	TRBV12-5	CASGFTSGGQANTGELFF	TGTGCTAGTGGTTTTACTAGCGGGGGGCAAGCGAACACCGGGGAGCTGTTTTTT
16	TRBJ2-2	TRBD1	few	TRBV7-8	CASSRAGQGYTGELFF	TGTGCCAGCAGCCGCGCGGGACAGGGGTACACCGGGGAGCTGTTTTTT
14	TRBJ1-2	NA	NA	TRBV11-2	CASSLDRLVYGYTF	TGTGCCAGCAGCCTGGATCGGCTAGTCTATGGCTACACCTTC
19	TRBJ1-1	NA	many	TRBV21-1	CASSKAYSGRRSSDTEAFF	TGTGCCAGCAGCAAAGCTTATTCGGGACGCAGGAGTTCGGACACTGAAGCTTTCTTT
13	TRBJ1-2	NA	many	TRBV11-2	CASSQQGWDGYTF	TGTGCCAGCAGCCAACAGGGTTGGGATGGCTACACCTTC
14	TRBJ2-5	NA	few	TRBV27	CASKSGVKGETQYF	TGTGCCAGCAAGTCGGGGGTCAAGGGGGAGACCCAGTACTTC
15	TRBJ2-3	TRBD1	many	TRBV5-1	CASSLEGQGADTQYF	TGCGCCAGCAGCTTGGAGGGACAGGGGGCAGATACGCAGTATTTT
15	TRBJ1-2	NA	NA	TRBV20-1	CSAPAYFKSNYGYTF	TGCAGTGCCCCCGCTTACTTCAAAAGCAACTATGGCTACACCTTC
16	TRBJ2-1	NA	many	TRBV11-3	CASSSSVGGTHNEQFF	TGTGCCAGCAGCTCCAGTGTGGGGGGCACACACAATGAGCAGTTCTTC
15	TRBJ2-7	TRBD2	many	TRBV20-1	CSARGPAGGPYEQYF	TGCAGTGCTAGAGGGCCCGCGGGGGGACCCTACGAGCAGTACTTC
17	TRBJ1-6	TRBD1	NA	TRBV15	CATSRDLGTGSFSPLHF	TGTGCCACCAGCAGAGATTTAGGGACAGGGTCGTTTTCACCCCTCCACTTT
15	TRBJ2-3	TRBD2	many	TRBV5-4	CASSLGLATADTQYF	TGTGCCAGCAGCCTGGGACTAGCAACGGCAGATACGCAGTATTTT
11	TRBJ1-1	NA	many	TRBV20-1	CSAVENPEAFF	TGCAGTGCCGTGGAGAATCCTGAAGCTTTCTTT
16	TRBJ1-2	NA	NA	TRBV9	CASSSTADFDDGGYTF	TGTGCCAGCAGCTCCACTGCCGACTTCGATGACGGCGGCTACACCTTC
16	TRBJ2-2	NA	NA	TRBV24-1	CATSDLRQKNTGELFF	TGTGCCACCAGTGATTTGCGACAGAAGAACACCGGGGAGCTGTTTTTT
15	TRBJ1-4	NA	many	TRBV4-3	CASSQTRGGGEKLFF	TGCGCCAGCAGCCAAACGCGCGGGGGTGGTGAAAAACTGTTTTTT
18	TRBJ2-1	TRBD2	many	TRBV29-1	CSVEAGFERGSSYNEQFF	TGCAGCGTTGAAGCCGGTTTCGAGCGGGGGAGCTCCTACAATGAGCAGTTCTTC
13	TRBJ1-2	TRBD1	few	TRBV3-1	CASSPRSGGGYTF	TGTGCCAGCAGCCCCCGATCAGGGGGCGGCTACACCTTC
13	TRBJ1-2	NA	NA	TRBV2	CASSETEAYGYTF	TGTGCCAGCAGTGAAACCGAAGCCTATGGCTACACCTTC
17	TRBJ2-5	NA	many	TRBV5-1	CASHGTLGGAVRETQYF	TGCGCCAGCCACGGCACCCTAGGGGGGGCCGTCCGCGAGACCCAGTACTTC